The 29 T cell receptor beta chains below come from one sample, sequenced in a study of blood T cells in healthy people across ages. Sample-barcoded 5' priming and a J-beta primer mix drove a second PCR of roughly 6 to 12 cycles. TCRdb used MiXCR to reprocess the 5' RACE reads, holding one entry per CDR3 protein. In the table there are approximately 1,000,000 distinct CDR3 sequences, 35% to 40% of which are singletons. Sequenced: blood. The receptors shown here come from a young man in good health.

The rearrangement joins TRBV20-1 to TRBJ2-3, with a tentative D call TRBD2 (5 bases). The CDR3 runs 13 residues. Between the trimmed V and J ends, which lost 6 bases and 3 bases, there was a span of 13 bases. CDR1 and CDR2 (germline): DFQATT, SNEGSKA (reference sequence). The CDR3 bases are TGCAGTGCCTCCAAGGGCGGGACAGATACGCAGTATTTT. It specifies CSASKGGTDTQYF.

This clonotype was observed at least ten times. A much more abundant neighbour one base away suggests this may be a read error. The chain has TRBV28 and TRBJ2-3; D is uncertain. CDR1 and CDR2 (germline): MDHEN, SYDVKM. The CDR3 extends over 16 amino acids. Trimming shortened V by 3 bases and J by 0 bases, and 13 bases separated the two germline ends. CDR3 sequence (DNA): TGTGCCAGCAGTTTGGTCATCGGCGGTAGCACAGATACGCAGTATTTT. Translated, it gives CASSLVIGGSTDTQYF.

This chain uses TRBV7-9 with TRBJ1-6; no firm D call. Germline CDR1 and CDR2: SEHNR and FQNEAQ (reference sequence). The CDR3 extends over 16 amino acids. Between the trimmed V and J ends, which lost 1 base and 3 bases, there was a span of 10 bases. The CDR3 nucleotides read TGTGCCAGCAGCTTAGGGCGACGGCTCTATAATTCACCCCTCCACTTT. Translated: CASSLGRRLYNSPLHF.

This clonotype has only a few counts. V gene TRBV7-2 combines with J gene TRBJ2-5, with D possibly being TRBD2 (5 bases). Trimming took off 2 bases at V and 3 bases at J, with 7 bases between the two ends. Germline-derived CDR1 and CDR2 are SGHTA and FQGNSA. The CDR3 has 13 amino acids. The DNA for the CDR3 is TGTGCCAGCAGCTTACTCGGGAAAGAGACCCAGTACTTC. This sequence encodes CASSLLGKETQYF.

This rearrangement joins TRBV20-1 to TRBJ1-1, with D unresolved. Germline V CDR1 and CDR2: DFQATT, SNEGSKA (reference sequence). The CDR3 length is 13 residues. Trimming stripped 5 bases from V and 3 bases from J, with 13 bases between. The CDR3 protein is CSAARGEDTEAFF. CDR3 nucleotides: TGCAGTGCTGCAAGAGGCGAGGACACTGAAGCTTTCTTT.

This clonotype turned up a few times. This CDR3 is CACRTEDYEQYF. The DNA for the CDR3 is TGTGCCTGTCGGACAGAAGACTACGAGCAGTACTTC. The chain links TRBV30 to TRBJ2-5; tentative D call: TRBD1 (6 bases). Gene TRBJ2-7 matches the end of the DNA better, so the J call may be wrong. Germline-derived CDR1 and CDR2 are GTSNPN and SVGIG (reference sequence). This CDR3 has 12 amino acids.

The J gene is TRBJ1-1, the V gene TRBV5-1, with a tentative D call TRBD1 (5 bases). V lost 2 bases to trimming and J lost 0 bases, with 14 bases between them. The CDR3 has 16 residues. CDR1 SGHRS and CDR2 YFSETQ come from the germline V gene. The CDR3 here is CASSLRGYGMNTEAFF. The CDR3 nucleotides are TGCGCCAGCAGCTTAAGGGGATATGGGATGAACACTGAAGCTTTCTTT.

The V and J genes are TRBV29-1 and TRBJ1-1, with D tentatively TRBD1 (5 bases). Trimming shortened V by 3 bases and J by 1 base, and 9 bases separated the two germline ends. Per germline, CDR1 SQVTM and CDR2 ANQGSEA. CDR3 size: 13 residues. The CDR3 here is CSVEEGPNTEAFF. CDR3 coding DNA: TGCAGCGTTGAGGAGGGACCGAACACTGAAGCTTTCTTT.

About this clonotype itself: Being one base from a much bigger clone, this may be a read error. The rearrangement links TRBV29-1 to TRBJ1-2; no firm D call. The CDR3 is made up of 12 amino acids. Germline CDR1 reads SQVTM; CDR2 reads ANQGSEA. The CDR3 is CRVGPNPSGYTF. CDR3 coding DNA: TGCAGAGTTGGCCCAAACCCTTCCGGCTACACCTTC.

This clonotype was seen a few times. Here the CDR3 DNA reads TGTGCCAGCAGCCAATCAGAAGCCGCACTGTTTTTT. Amino acids: CASSQSEAALFF. The chain employs TRBV12-3 or TRBV12-4 and TRBJ1-4; D unresolved. V lost 6 bases and J 13 bases, leaving 15 bases between the germline ends. The CDR3 is made up of 12 amino acids.

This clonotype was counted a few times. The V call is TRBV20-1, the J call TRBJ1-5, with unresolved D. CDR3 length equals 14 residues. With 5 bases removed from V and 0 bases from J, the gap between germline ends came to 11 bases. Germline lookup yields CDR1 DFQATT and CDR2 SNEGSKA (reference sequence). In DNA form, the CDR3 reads TGCAGTGCTGGGGAGTCTTATAGCAATCAGCCCCAGCATTTT. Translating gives CSAGESYSNQPQHF.

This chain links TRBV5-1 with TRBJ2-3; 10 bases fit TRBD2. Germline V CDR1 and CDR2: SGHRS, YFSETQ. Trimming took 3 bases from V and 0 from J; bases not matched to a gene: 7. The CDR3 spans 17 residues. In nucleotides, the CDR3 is TGCGCCAGCAGCTCCTACGCTAGCGGGGGAAGCACAGATACGCAGTATTTT. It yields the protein CASSSYASGGSTDTQYF.

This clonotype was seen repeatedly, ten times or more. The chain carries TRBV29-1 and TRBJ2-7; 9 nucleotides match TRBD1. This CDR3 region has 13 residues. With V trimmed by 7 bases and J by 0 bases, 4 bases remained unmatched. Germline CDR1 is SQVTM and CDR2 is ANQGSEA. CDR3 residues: CSARTGDSYEQYF. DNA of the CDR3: TGCAGCGCCCGGACAGGGGACTCCTACGAGCAGTACTTC.

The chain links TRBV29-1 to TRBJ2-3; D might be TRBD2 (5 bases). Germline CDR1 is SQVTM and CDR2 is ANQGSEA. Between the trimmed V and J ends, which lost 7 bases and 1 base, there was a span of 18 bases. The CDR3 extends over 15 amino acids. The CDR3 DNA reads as TGCAGCGCCGTCCCGATTACTAGTGGCACAGATACGCAGTATTTT. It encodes CSAVPITSGTDTQYF.

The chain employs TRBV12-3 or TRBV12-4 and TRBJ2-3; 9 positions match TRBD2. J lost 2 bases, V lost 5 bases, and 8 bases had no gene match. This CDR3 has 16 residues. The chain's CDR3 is CASSKGRGGTTDTQYF. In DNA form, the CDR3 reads TGTGCCAGCAGTAAGGGGCGGGGGGGTACCACAGATACGCAGTATTTT.

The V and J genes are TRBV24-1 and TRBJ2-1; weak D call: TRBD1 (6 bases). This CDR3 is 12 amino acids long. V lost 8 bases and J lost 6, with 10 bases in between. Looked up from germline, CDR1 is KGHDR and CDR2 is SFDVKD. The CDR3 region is CATTGTINEQFF. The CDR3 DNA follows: TGTGCCACCACCGGGACAATCAATGAGCAGTTCTTC.

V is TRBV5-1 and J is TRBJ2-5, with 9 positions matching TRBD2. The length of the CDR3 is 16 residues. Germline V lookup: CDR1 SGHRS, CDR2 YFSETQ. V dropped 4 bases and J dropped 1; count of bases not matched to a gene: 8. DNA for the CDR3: TGCGCCAGCAGCCACCGGACTAGCGCTTTCCAAGAGACCCAGTACTTC. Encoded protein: CASSHRTSAFQETQYF. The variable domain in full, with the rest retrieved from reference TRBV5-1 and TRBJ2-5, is KAGVTQTPRYLIKTRGQQVTLSCSPISGHRSVSWYQQTPGQGLQFLFEYFSETQRNKGNFPGRFSGRQFSNSRSEMNVSTLELGDSALYLCASSHRTSAFQETQYFGPGTRLLVL.

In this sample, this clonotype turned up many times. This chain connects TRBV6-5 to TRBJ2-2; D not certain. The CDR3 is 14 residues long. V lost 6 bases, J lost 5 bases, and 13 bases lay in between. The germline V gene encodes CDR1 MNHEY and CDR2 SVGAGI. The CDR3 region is CASSLQQLTGELFF. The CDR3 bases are TGTGCCAGCAGCCTACAACAATTGACCGGGGAGCTGTTTTTT.

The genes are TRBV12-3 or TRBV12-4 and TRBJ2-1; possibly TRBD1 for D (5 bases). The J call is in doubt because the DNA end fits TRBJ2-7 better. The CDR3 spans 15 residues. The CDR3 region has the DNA TGTGCCAGCAGGGCGCAGGGATACTCCTACAATGAGCAGTACTTC. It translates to CASRAQGYSYNEQYF.

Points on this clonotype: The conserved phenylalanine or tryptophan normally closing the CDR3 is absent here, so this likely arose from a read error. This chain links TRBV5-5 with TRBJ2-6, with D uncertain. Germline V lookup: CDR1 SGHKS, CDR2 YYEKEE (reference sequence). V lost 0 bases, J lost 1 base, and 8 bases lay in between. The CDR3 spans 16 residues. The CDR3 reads CASSLGPSSGANVLTI. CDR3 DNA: TGTGCCAGCAGCTTGGGGCCCTCATCTGGGGCCAACGTCCTGACTATC.

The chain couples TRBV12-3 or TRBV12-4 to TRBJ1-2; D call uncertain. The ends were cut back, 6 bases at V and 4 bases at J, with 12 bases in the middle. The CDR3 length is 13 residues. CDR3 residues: CASRSTGSYGYTF. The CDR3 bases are TGTGCCAGCAGGTCAACGGGGTCCTATGGCTACACCTTC.

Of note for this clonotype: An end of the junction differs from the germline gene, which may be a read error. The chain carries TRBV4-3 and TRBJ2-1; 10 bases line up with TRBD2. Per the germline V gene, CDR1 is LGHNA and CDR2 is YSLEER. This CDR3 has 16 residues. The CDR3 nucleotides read TGCGCCAACAGCCGAGCCCCTAGCGGGGGCTACAATGAGCAGTTCTTC. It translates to CANSRAPSGGYNEQFF.

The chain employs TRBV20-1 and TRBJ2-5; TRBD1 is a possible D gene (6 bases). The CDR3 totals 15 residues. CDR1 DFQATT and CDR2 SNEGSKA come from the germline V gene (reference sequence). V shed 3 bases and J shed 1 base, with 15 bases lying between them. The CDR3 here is CSASRFGGIQETQYF. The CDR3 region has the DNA TGCAGTGCTAGCCGATTTGGGGGCATCCAAGAGACCCAGTACTTC.

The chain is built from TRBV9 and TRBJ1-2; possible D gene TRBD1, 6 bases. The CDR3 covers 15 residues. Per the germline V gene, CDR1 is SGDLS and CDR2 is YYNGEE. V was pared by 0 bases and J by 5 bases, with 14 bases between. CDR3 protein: CASSVGSGGQYGYTF. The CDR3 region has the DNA TGTGCCAGCAGCGTAGGAAGTGGTGGACAGTATGGCTACACCTTC. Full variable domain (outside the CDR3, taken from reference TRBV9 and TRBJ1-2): DSGVTQTPKHLITATGQRVTLRCSPRSGDLSVYWYQQSLDQGLQFLIQYYNGEERAKGNILERFSAQQFPDLHSELNLSSLELGDSALYFCASSVGSGGQYGYTFGSGTRLTVV.

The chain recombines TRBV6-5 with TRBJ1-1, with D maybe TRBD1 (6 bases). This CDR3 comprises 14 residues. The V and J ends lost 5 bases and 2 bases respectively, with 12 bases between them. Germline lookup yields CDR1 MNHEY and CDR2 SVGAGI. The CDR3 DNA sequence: TGTGCCAGCAGTATAGGGGGGGGTAACACTGAAGCTTTCTTT. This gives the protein CASSIGGGNTEAFF.

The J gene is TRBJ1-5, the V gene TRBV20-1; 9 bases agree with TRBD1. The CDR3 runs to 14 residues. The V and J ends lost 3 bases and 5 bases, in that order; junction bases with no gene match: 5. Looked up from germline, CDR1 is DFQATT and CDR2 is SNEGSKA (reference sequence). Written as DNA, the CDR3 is TGCAGTGCTAGTCGACAGGGGGAGTATCAGCCCCAGCATTTT. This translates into CSASRQGEYQPQHF.

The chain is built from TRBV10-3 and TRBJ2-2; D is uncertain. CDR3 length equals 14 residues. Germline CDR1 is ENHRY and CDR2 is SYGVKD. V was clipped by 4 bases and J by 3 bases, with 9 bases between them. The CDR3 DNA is TGTGCCATCAGTGCGACAAGTCACACCGGGGAGCTGTTTTTT. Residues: CAISATSHTGELFF.

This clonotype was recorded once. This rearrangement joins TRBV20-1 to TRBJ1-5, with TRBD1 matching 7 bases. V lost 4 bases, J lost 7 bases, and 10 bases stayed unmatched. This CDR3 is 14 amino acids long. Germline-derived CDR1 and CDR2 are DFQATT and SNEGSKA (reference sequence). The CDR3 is CSATKQGRGQPQHF. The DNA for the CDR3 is TGCAGTGCTACCAAACAGGGGAGAGGACAGCCCCAGCATTTT.

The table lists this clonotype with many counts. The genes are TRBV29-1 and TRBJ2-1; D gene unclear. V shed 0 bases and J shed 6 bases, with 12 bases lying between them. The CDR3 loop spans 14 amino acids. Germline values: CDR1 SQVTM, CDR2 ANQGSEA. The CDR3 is CSVEDLQESNEQFF. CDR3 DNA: TGCAGCGTTGAAGATCTTCAGGAGTCCAATGAGCAGTTCTTC.